This TCR beta chain originates from a study of T cell responses to AZD1222 COVID-19 vaccine. Overall study results and limits: Clonal diversity may have been underestimated, and the donors were mostly white British, with more females than males.

Details on this clone: Its specificity is not known.

J gave up 6 bases and V 2 bases, and 6 bases lay outside the gene matches. CDR1 MNHNS and CDR2 SASEGT come from the germline V gene. The CDR3 spans 16 residues. The protocol was immunoSEQ multiplex PCR, while the TCRdb copy is restricted to in-frame clones and leaves out a portion. The sample records 150,000 to 200,000 clones, 87% being singletons. The chain joins TRBV6-1 to TRBJ2-1; 11 bases agree with TRBD2. The sequence came from an adult in good health. The source was peripheral blood, collected on day 0 of MenACWY control vaccination. Written as DNA, the CDR3 is TGTGCCAGCAGTGAACCCGCTAGCGGGAGGTTCAATGAGCAGTTCTTC. It translates to CASSEPASGRFNEQFF.